This T cell receptor beta chain is drawn from a study of T cell repertoires in cytomegalovirus infection. Across the study: It was the public TCR beta signatures that indicated both CMV infection and matching HLA type.

A word on this clonotype: Its antigen is still unknown.

Study-level points and caveats: Dominating the ex vivo response were TCR beta clonotypes that were CMV-specific and HLA-C-restricted.

CDR1 is MGHDK, CDR2 SYGVNS, per germline. The V segment lost 5 bases and the J segment 5 bases; nucleotides outside the gene matches: 7. The CDR3 has 14 amino acids. One entry per CDR3 protein results from TCRdb running MiXCR on the reads. The sample lists nearly 650,000 distinct CDR3 sequences, 20% to 25% occurring once. The sequence came from a human donor in good health (CMV status not recorded). Some clones in this sample may be carry-over from other donors' samples. The chain carries TRBV25-1 and TRBJ2-7; 9 bases match TRBD1. Material: CD8+ T cells from PBMCs. The CDR3 DNA follows: TGTGCCAGCAGTCCCTCGACAGGGGGACACGAGCAGTACTTC. Its protein product is CASSPSTGGHEQYF.